This entry lists 12 T cell receptor beta chains sequenced from one sample in a study of response to subunit inactivated influenza vaccine. TCRdb re-analysed the RT-PCR reads in MiXCR, keeping a single row per CDR3 protein. Of around 790,000 distinct CDR3 sequences listed, 21% were seen once; the top ten hold roughly a tenth. This sample comprised PBMCs from blood, obtained about 5 days after vaccination. The receptors shown here come from a man aged 50 to 59 who received an inactivated influenza vaccine.

This clonotype was observed a handful of times. The genes are TRBV3-1 and TRBJ2-2, with no clear D. The V end lost 1 base, the J end lost 5 bases, and 11 bases lay between the germline ends. This CDR3 is 15 amino acids long. Germline V gene data show CDR1 as LGHDT and CDR2 as YNNKEL (reference sequence). CDR3 sequence (DNA): TGTGCCAGCAGCCAAGCCCCTGGGCGAACCGGGGAGCTGTTTTTT. This gives the protein CASSQAPGRTGELFF.

This chain uses TRBV5-1 with TRBJ2-1, with 8 nucleotides matching TRBD1. V shed 5 bases, J shed 4 bases, and the junction held 11 bases outside the gene matches. This CDR3 has 16 residues. Germline loops: CDR1 SGHRS, CDR2 YFSETQ. The CDR3 loop is CASRLLGRQGYNEQFF. The CDR3 coding sequence is TGCGCCAGCAGGCTCTTGGGGAGACAGGGGTACAATGAGCAGTTCTTC.

The gene calls are TRBV20-1 and TRBJ2-7; D gene ambiguous. CDR1 DFQATT and CDR2 SNEGSKA come from the germline V gene (reference sequence). This CDR3 region has 13 residues. Trimming took off 2 bases at V and 3 bases at J, with 11 bases between the two ends. The CDR3 loop is CSARWPLSYEQYF. In DNA form, the CDR3 reads TGCAGTGCTAGATGGCCCTTGAGCTACGAGCAGTACTTC.

The chain couples TRBV5-4 to TRBJ2-5; 9 bases are shared with TRBD2. V dropped 4 bases and J dropped 4; count of bases not matched to a gene: 8. CDR1 is SGHNT and CDR2 is YYREEE in the germline V gene (reference sequence). The CDR3 spans 15 residues. CDR3 sequence: CASSQSGGIGETQYF. Here the CDR3 DNA reads TGTGCCAGCAGCCAAAGCGGGGGGATAGGAGAGACCCAGTACTTC.

This clonotype was seen a handful of times. The chain is built from TRBV6-1 and TRBJ1-5; D uncertain. Germline CDR1 is MNHNS and CDR2 is SASEGT. The CDR3 is 13 residues long. Trimming removed 0 bases from V and 6 bases from J, with 6 bases in between. The CDR3 loop reads CASSEALPQPQHF. Here the CDR3 DNA reads TGTGCCAGCAGTGAAGCGCTTCCTCAGCCCCAGCATTTT.

The chain combines TRBV10-3 with TRBJ1-3; unclear D gene. CDR3 length: 12 amino acids. V shed 7 bases and J shed 4 bases, with 8 bases lying between them. Germline CDR1 and CDR2: ENHRY and SYGVKD. The DNA for the CDR3 is TGTGCCATCACCCCGGACGGAAACACCATATATTTT. Amino acids: CAITPDGNTIYF.

This clonotype was seen a few times. The chain employs TRBV27 and TRBJ2-2; D unclear. The V and J ends lost 3 bases and 6 bases respectively, with 5 bases between them. The V gene's germline CDR1 is MNHEY and CDR2 SMNVEV (reference sequence). This CDR3 is built from 12 residues. The CDR3 nucleotides are TGTGCCAGCAGTTTTGTGGCCGGGGAGCTGTTTTTT. This codes for CASSFVAGELFF.

This sequence joins TRBV11-1 and TRBJ2-5; 8 bases align to TRBD1. From germline, CDR1 is SGHAT and CDR2 FQDESV (reference sequence). The CDR3 contains 18 residues. Trimming took 4 bases from V and 4 from J; bases not matched to a gene: 17. The CDR3 DNA reads TGTGCCAGCAGCTACCAGGGACAGGTTTTTTCTCGGCGAGAGACCCAGTACTTC. Translation gives CASSYQGQVFSRRETQYF.

V usage is TRBV7-2 and J usage is TRBJ1-6; D call uncertain. This CDR3 contains 13 residues. Germline lookup yields CDR1 SGHTA and CDR2 FQGNSA. Trimming removed 10 bases at V and 6 bases at J, with 13 bases between. The CDR3 coding sequence is TGTGCCACCCGGCGGGAAGCTAATTCACCCCTCCACTTT. It yields the protein CATRREANSPLHF.

The chain employs TRBV28 and TRBJ2-7, with 7 bases aligning to TRBD2. The CDR3 totals 14 residues. Germline loops: CDR1 MDHEN, CDR2 SYDVKM. J was trimmed by 3 bases and V by 2 bases; bases with no gene match: 4. The CDR3 loop is CASSLLAEDYEQYF. The CDR3 bases are TGTGCCAGCAGTTTACTAGCGGAAGACTACGAGCAGTACTTC.

This clonotype was seen more than once but under ten times. J is TRBJ1-4 and V is TRBV5-8; D gene unclear. Germline lookup yields CDR1 SGHTS and CDR2 YDEGEE. Trimming left V 4 bases short and J 7 bases short, with 17 bases between. This CDR3 has 15 amino acids. The CDR3 bases are TGTGCCAGCAGCCCGAAACAGCTTACTTCTGAAAAACTGTTTTTT. Translated, it gives CASSPKQLTSEKLFF.

This clonotype was seen a handful of times. The chain uses TRBV7-7 and TRBJ2-1, with D uncertain. CDR3 length: 13 amino acids. The germline CDR1 and CDR2 sequences are SSHAT and FNYEAQ (reference sequence). Trimming removed 1 base at V and 9 bases at J, with 10 bases between. CDR3 nucleotides: TGTGCCAGCAGCTTAGACTCGGACCTTGAGCAGTTCTTC. This gives the protein CASSLDSDLEQFF.